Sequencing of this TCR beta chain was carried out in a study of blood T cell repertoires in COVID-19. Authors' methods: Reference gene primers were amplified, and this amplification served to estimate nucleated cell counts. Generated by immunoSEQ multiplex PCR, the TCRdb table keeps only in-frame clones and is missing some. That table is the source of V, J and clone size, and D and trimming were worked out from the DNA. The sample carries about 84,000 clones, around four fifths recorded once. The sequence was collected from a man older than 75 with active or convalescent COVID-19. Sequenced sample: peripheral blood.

CDR3: CASSFPGQGGGYTF. In nucleotides, the CDR3 is TGTGCCAGCAGCTTTCCGGGACAGGGAGGGGGCTACACCTTC. V gene TRBV5-4 combines with J gene TRBJ1-2, with TRBD1 matching over 9 bases. After removal of 2 bases from V and 8 bases from J, the junction contained 7 bases not matched to a gene. Germline V gene data show CDR1 as SGHNT and CDR2 as YYREEE (reference sequence). The CDR3 length is 14 residues.